Reported below is one TCR beta chain. V dropped 9 bases and J dropped 1 base, with 9 bases sitting between them. The CDR3 totals 12 residues. CDR1 and CDR2 from the germline V gene are LNHDA and SQIVND (reference sequence). This entry belongs to a study of technical replicates of blood from a handful of donors. The data were produced by immunoSEQ multiplex PCR, yet TCRdb's version contains in-frame clones alone and is incomplete. The sample consists of some 77,000 clones, around nine tenths of them appearing once. The sample comprised T cells isolated from PBMCs. This TCR came from a human donor in good health. The chain recombines TRBV19 with TRBJ1-1; D perhaps matches TRBD1 (5 bases). The CDR3 bases are TGTGCCAGAGGGGCTACGAACACTGAAGCTTTCTTT. Translating gives CARGATNTEAFF.